This T cell receptor (beta chain) was found in a study of tumor-infiltrating lymphocytes in primary liver carcinoma. About this clonotype: Its specificity is unknown.

Overall study results and limits: Researchers found tumor-adjacent and tumor-blood pairs overlapped less than tumor region pairs.

A constant-region primer primed TCR beta cDNA synthesis from 450 to 550 ng of total RNA. Library construction for TCR beta comprised three nested multiplex PCR rounds performed with slightly modified ARM-PCR. In TCRdb, the multiplex PCR reads were re-called with MiXCR into one record per CDR3 protein. The data contain roughly 100,000 distinct CDR3 sequences, about four fifths of them singletons. Taking 20-30 mg of unsorted bulk tissue, the authors co-extracted RNA and DNA. The sequencing sample was made of liver tumor tissue from sampling region 3. Documented subset: tumor region T3, left-lateral pole. The sequence came from a man aged 35 to 55 with primary liver carcinoma and hepatitis B virus infection.

DNA of the CDR3: TGTGCCAGCAGGTTCGGGCAGGTGGCCCTGAGACACAATGAGCAGTTCTTC. Protein: CASRFGQVALRHNEQFF. The chain has TRBV7-8 and TRBJ2-1; no clear D. CDR1 and CDR2 from the germline V gene are SGHVS and FQNEAQ. V lost 6 bases and J 5 bases, leaving 23 bases between the germline ends. CDR3 length: 17 residues. The full variable domain, with the rest looked up from reference TRBV7-8 and TRBJ2-1, is GAGVSQSPRYKVAKRGQDVALRCDPISGHVSLFWYQQALGQGPEFLTYFQNEAQLDKSGLPSDRFFAERPEGSVSTLKIQRTQQEDSAVYLCASRFGQVALRHNEQFFGPGTRLTVL.